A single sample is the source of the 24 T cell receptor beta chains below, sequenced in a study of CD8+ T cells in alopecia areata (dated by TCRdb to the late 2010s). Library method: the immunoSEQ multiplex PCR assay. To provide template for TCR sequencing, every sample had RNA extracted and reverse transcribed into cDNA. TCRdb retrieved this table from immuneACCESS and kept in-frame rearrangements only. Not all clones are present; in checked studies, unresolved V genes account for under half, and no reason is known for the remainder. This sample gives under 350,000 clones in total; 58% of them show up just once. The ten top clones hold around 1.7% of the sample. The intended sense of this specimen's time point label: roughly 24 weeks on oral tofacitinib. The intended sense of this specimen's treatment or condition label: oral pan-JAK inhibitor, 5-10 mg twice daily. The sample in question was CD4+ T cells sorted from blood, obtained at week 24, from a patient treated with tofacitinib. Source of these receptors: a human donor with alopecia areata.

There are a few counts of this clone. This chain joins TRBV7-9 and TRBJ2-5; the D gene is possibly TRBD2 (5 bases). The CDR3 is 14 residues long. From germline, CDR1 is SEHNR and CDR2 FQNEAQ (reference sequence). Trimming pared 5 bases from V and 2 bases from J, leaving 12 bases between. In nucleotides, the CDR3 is TGTGCCAGCAGCGCCACCGGGATACAAGAGACCCAGTACTTC. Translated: CASSATGIQETQYF.

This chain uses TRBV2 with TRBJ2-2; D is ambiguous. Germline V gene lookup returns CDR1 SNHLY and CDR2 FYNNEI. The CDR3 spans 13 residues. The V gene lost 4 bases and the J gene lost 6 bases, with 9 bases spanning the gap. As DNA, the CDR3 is TGTGCCAGCAGTGCCGAGTCCGCCGGGGAGCTGTTTTTT. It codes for CASSAESAGELFF. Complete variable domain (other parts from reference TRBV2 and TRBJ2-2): EPEVTQTPSHQVTQMGQEVILRCVPISNHLYFYWYRQILGQKVEFLVSFYNNEISEKSEIFDDQFSVERPDGSNFTLKIRSTKLEDSAMYFCASSAESAGELFFGEGSRLTVL.

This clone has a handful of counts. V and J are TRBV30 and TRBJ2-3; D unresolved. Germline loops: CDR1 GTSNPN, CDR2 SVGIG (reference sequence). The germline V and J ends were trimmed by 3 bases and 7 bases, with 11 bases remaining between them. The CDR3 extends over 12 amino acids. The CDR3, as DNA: TGTGCCTGGAGCATTTTGGGGAATACGCAGTATTTT. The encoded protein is CAWSILGNTQYF.

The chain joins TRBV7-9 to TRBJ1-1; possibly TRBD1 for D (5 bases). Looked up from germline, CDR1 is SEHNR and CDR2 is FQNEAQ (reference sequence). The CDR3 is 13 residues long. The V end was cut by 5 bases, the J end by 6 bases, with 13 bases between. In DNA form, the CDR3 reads TGTGCCAGCAGCCAAGCGGGGGGATCTGAAGCTTTCTTT. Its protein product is CASSQAGGSEAFF.

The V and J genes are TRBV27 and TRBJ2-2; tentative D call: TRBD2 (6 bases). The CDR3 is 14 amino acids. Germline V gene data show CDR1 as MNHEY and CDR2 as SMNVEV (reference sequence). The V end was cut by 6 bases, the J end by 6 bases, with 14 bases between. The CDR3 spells CASSDPWGAGELFF. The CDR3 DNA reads TGTGCCAGCAGCGACCCCTGGGGGGCCGGGGAGCTGTTTTTT.

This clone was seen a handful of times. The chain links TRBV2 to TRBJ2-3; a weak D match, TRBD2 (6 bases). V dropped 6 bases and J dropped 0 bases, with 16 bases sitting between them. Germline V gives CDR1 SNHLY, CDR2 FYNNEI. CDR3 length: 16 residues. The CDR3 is CASSDAGLASTDTQYF. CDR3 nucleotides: TGTGCCAGCAGCGATGCGGGGCTAGCTAGCACAGATACGCAGTATTTT.

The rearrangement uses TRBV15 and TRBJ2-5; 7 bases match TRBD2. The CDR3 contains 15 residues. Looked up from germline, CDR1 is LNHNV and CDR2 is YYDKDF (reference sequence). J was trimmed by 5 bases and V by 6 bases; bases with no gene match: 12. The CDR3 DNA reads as TGTGCCACCAGGCGGACCAGGGAGGGTGTGGAGACCCAGTACTTC. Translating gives CATRRTREGVETQYF.

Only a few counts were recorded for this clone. The CDR3: CASSLAVSRNGYTF. The DNA for the CDR3 is TGTGCCAGCAGCTTAGCTGTGTCGAGGAATGGCTACACCTTC. The chain employs TRBV7-2 and TRBJ1-2; D is unclear. The CDR3 totals 14 residues. Germline V gives CDR1 SGHTA, CDR2 FQGNSA. The V gene lost 0 bases and the J gene lost 6 bases, with 11 bases spanning the gap.

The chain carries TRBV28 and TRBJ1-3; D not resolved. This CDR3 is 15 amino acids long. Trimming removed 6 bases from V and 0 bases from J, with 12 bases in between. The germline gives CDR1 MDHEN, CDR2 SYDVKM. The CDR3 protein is CASRSGPSSGNTIYF. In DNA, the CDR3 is TGTGCCAGCAGATCCGGACCGAGCTCTGGAAACACCATATATTTT. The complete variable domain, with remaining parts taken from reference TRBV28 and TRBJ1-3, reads DVKVTQSSRYLVKRTGEKVFLECVQDMDHENMFWYRQDPGLGLRLIYFSYDVKMKEKGDIPEGYSVSREKKERFSLILESASTNQTSMYLCASRSGPSSGNTIYFGEGSWLTVV.

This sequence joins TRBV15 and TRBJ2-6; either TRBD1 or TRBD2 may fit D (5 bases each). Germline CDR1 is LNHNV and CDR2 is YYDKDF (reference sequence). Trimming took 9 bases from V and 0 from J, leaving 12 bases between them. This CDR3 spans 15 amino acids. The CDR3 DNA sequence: TGTGCCACACTACTAGACAGCTCTGGGGCCAACGTCCTGACTTTC. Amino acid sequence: CATLLDSSGANVLTF.

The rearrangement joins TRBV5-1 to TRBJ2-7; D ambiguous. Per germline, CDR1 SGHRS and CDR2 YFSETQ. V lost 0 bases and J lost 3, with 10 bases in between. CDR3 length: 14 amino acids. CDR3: CASSLVGSYYEQYF. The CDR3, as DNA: TGCGCCAGCAGCTTGGTCGGCAGCTACTACGAGCAGTACTTC.

The CDR3 region is CASTWTPQQGTGELFF. CDR3 coding DNA: TGTGCCAGCACTTGGACCCCGCAGCAGGGGACCGGGGAGCTGTTTTTT. The V gene is TRBV7-2, the J gene TRBJ2-2; D might be TRBD1 (6 bases). This CDR3 is built from 16 residues. Trimming pared 7 bases from V and 5 bases from J, leaving 20 bases between. Germline lookup yields CDR1 SGHTA and CDR2 FQGNSA. The entire variable domain, with the rest obtained from reference TRBV7-2 and TRBJ2-2, is as follows: GAGVSQSPSNKVTEKGKDVELRCDPISGHTALYWYRQSLGQGLEFLIYFQGNSAPDKSGLPSDRFSAERTGGSVSTLTIQRTQQEDSAVYLCASTWTPQQGTGELFFGEGSRLTVL.

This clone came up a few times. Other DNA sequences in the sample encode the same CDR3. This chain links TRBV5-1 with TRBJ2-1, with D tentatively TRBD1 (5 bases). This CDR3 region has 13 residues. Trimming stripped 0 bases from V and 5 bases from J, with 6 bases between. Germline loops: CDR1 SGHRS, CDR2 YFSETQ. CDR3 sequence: CASSLARDNEQFF. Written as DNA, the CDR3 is TGCGCCAGCAGCTTGGCCAGGGACAATGAGCAGTTCTTC.

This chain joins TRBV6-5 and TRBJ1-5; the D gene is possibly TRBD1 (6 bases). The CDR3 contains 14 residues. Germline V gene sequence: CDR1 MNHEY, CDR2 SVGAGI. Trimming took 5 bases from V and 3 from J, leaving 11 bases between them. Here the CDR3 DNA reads TGTGCCAGCAGTGCACAGGGTACCAATCAGCCCCAGCATTTT. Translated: CASSAQGTNQPQHF.

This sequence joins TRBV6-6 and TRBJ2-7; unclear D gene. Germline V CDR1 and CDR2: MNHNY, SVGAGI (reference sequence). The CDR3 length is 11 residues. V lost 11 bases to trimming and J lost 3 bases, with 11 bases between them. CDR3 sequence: CAVGPHYEQYF. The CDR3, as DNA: TGTGCCGTCGGCCCACACTACGAGCAGTACTTC.

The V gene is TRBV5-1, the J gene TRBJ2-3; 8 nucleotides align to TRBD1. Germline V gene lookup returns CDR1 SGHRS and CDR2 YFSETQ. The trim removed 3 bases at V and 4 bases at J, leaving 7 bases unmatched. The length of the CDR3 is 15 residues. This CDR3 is CASSSWTGTSDTQYF. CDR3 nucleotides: TGCGCCAGCAGCTCATGGACAGGGACTTCAGATACGCAGTATTTT.

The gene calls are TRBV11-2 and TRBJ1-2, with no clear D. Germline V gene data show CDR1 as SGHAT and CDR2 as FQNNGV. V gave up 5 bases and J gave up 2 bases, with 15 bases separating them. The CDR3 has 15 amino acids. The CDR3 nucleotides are TGTGCCAGCAGCCGTCCCAGCGGGATGAACTATGGCTACACCTTC. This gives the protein CASSRPSGMNYGYTF.

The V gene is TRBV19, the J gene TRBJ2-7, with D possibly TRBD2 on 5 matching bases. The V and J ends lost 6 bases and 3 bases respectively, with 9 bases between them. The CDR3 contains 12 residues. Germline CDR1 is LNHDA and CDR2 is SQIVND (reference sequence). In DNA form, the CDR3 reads TGTGCCAGTAGCGACTACAACTACGAGCAGTACTTC. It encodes CASSDYNYEQYF.

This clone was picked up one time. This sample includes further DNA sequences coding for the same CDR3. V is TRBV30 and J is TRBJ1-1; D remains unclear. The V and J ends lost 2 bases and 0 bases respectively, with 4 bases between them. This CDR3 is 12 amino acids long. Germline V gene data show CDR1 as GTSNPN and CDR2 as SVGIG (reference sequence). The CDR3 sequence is CAWSRLNTEAFF. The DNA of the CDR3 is TGTGCCTGGAGTCGCTTGAACACTGAAGCTTTCTTT.

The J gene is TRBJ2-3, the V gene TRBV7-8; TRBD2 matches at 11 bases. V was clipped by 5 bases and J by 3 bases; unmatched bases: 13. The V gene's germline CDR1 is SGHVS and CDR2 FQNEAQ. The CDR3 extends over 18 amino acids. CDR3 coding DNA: TGTGCCAGCAGCAAACTCGGTAGCGGGGGGGCCGAAACAGATACGCAGTATTTT. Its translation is CASSKLGSGGAETDTQYF.

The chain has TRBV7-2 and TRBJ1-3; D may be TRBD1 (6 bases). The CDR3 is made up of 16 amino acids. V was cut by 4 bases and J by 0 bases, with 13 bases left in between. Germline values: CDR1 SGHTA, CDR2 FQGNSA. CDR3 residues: CASSSLVTGSGNTIYF. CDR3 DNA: TGTGCCAGCAGCTCCCTTGTGACAGGCTCTGGAAACACCATATATTTT.

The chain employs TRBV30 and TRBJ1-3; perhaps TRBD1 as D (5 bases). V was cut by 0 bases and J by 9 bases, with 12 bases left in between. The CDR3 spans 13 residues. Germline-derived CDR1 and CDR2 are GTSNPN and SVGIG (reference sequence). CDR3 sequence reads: CAWSVGGSGTIYF. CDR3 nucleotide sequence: TGTGCCTGGAGTGTGGGGGGTAGCGGCACCATATATTTT.

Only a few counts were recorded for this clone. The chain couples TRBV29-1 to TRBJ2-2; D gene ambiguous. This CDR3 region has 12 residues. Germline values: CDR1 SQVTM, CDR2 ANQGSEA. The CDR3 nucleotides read TGCGCCGATAGCAGCAACACCGGGGAGCTGTTTTTT. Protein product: CADSSNTGELFF.

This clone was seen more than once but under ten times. DNA for the CDR3: TGTGCCAGCAGTGACGGAATTGGTAGCAATCAGCCCCAGCATTTT. Amino acids: CASSDGIGSNQPQHF. J is TRBJ1-5 and V is TRBV5-6; D call uncertain. Trimming left V 5 bases short and J 0 bases short, with 12 bases between. The CDR3 is 15 residues long. The V gene's germline CDR1 is SGHDT and CDR2 YYEEEE.